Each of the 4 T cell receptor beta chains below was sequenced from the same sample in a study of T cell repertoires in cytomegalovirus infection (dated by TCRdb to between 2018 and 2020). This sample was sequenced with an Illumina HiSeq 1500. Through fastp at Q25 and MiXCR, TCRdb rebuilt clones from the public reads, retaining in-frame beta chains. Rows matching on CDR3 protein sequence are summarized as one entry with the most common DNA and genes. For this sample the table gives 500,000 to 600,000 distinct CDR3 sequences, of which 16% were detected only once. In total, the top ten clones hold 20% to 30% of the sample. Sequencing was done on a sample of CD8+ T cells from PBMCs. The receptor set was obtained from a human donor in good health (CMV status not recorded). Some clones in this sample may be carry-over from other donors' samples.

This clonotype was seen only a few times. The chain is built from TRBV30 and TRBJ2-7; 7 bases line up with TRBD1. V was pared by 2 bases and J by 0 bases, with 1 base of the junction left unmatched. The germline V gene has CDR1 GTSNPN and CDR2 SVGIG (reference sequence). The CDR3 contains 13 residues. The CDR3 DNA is TGTGCCTGGAGTCGGGACAGCTCCTACGAGCAGTACTTC. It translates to CAWSRDSSYEQYF.

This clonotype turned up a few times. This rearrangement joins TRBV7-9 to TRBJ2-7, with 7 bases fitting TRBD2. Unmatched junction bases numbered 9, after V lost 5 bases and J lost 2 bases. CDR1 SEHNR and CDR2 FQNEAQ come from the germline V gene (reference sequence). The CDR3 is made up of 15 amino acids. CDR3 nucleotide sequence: TGTGCCAGCAGCCCCCCTGCGGGAGTCGCCTACGAGCAGTACTTC. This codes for CASSPPAGVAYEQYF.

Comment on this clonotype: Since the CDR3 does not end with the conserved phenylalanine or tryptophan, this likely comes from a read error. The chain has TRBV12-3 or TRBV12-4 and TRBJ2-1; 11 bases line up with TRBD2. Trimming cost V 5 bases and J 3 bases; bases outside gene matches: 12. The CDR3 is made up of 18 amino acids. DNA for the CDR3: TGTGCCAGCAGTCCAGTAAAACAGGGGACTAGCGGCTACAATGAGCAGTTCTTA. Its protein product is CASSPVKQGTSGYNEQFL.

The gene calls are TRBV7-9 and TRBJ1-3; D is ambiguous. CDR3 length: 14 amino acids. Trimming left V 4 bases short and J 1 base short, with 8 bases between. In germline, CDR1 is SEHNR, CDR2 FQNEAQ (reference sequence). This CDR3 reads CASSSDGSGNTIYF. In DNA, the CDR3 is TGTGCCAGCAGCTCGGACGGATCTGGAAACACCATATATTTT. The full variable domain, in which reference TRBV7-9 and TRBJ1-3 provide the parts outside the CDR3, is DTGVSQNPRHKITKRGQNVTFRCDPISEHNRLYWYRQTLGQGPEFLTYFQNEAQLEKSRLLSDRFSAERPKGSFSTLEIQRTEQGDSAMYLCASSSDGSGNTIYFGEGSWLTVV.